The present T cell receptor (beta chain) was sequenced within a study of post-analysis software for immune sequencing data (dated by TCRdb to the mid-2010s). Background for the entire study: Disease courses on record covered relapsing-remitting, secondary progressive and progressive-relapsing multiple sclerosis, though some patients had no subtype annotation. Patient repertoires were compared against ten to eleven previously published healthy control repertoires from donors aged roughly 6 to 28 years. A subset of samples was prepared in parallel using single-end sample barcoding, then pooled and co-amplified after Illumina adapter ligation. General study outcomes and caveats: Compared with controls, multiple sclerosis patients had significantly lower normalized Chao1 diversity, a finding suggesting substantial peripheral T-cell clonal expansion. When samples were clustered directly using the F measure, samples prepared in the same batch co-clustered strongly, which prompted a batch-effect correction. Patients showed significantly higher frequencies than controls for about 5 TRBV segments, among them TRBV5-6, TRBV5-1 and TRBV20-1. The multiple sclerosis patient group was slightly younger than the control group.

The CDR3 runs 13 residues from the cysteine to the phenylalanine. This entry keeps only the CDR3 DNA: 39 bases, framed from base 1. The junction shows trimming of 4 bases on V and 0 bases on J, plus 8 bases between the germline ends. The germline V gene encodes CDR1 SGHKS and CDR2 YYEKEE (reference sequence). In the case of this clonotype: It lacks a known antigen. No qualities accompany the bases; no much larger clone lies one base away.

Libraries were prepared through PCR. TCRdb names Illumina HiSeq 2500 as the instrument used. Unique molecular identifiers were incorporated into TCR beta cDNA libraries to reduce PCR and sequencing biases. Per 1 to 10 million input T cells, approximately 500,000 cDNA molecules were obtained, such that each molecule approximated one T cell. The patient libraries were prepared and sequenced with the same protocol used for the earlier healthy control dataset. Within a given batch, samples were prepared together, multiplexed and sequenced on the same HiSeq lane. For the original study's pipeline: Raw barcoded reads were processed with MIGEC, and single-read molecular identifier groups were discarded before consensus assembly and CDR3 extraction. VDJtools was used for post-analysis of the clonotype tables, and diversity was normalized by down-sampling every dataset to the size of the smallest sample. To correct batch-related cross-sample contamination, repertoire overlap clustering matched CDR3 amino acid sequences but not nucleotide sequences. The raw public reads went through TCRdb reprocessing: fastp at Q25, MiXCR clone calling, in-frame beta chains kept. For every CDR3 protein sequence, its rows merge into one entry that carries the most common genes and DNA. The V and J calls were determined by TCRdb, not by the authors. This sample lists 170,000 or so distinct CDR3 sequences; around 30% were detected once. The ten largest clones take up 1.5% of the sample.

To demonstrate the VDJtools post-analysis software, TCR beta repertoires were profiled from the peripheral blood of 10 to 15 young patients with multiple sclerosis. The multiple sclerosis patients were children and adolescents between 6 and 15 years of age. The receptor comes from a girl aged 10-17 years with multiple sclerosis. The rearrangement combines TRBV5-5 with TRBJ2-7; the D gene lacks a confident call. The sample comprised blood. The CDR3: CASSPEASYEQYF. At the DNA level, the sequence is TGTGCCAGCAGCCCCGAGGCCTCCTACGAGCAGTACTTC.